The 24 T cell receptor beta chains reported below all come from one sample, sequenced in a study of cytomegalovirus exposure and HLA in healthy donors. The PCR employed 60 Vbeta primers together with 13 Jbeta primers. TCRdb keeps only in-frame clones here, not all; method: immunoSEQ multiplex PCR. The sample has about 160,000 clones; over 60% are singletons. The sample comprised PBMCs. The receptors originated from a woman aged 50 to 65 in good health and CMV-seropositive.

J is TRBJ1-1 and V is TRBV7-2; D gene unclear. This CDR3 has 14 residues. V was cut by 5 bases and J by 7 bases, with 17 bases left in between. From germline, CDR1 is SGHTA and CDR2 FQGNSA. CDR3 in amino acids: CASSPDGSRHEAFF. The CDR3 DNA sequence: TGTGCCAGCAGCCCGGATGGGAGTCGCCATGAAGCTTTCTTT.

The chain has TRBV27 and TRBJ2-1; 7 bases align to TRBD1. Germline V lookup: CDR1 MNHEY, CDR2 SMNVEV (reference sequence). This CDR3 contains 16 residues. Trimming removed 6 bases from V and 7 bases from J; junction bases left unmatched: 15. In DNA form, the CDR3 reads TGTGCCAGCAGAAGACAGGGAATCGGACAATTTAATGAGCAGTTCTTC. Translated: CASRRQGIGQFNEQFF.

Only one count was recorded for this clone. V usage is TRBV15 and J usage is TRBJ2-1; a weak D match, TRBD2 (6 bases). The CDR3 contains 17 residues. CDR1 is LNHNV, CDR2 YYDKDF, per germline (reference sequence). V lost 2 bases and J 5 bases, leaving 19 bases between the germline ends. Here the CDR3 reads CATSRSSTPRGNNEQFF. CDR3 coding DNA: TGTGCCACCAGCAGATCCTCGACTCCCCGGGGGAACAATGAGCAGTTCTTC.

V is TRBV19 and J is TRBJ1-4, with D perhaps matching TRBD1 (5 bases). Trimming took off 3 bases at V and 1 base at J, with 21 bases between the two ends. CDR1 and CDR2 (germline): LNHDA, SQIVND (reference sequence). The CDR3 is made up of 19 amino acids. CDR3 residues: CASSISRQTQLRTNEKLFF. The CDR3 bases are TGTGCCAGTAGTATTTCCCGACAGACCCAATTACGAACTAATGAAAAACTGTTTTTT.

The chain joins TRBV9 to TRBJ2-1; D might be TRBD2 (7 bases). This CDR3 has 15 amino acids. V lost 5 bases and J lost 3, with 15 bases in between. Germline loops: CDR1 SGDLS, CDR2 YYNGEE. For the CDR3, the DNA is TGTGCCAGCAGTATAGGCGGGGGCGGCTACAATGAGCAGTTCTTC. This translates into CASSIGGGGYNEQFF.

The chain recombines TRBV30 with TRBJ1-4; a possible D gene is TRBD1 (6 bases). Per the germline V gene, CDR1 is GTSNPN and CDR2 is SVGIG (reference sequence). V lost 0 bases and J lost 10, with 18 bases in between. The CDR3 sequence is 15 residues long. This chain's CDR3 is CAWSVPTGVMRKLFF. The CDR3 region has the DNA TGTGCCTGGAGTGTACCGACAGGCGTAATGAGAAAACTGTTTTTT. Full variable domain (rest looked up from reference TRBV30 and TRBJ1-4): SQTIHQWPATLVQPVGSPLSLECTVEGTSNPNLYWYRQAAGRGLQLLFYSVGIGQISSEVPQNLSASRPQDRQFILSSKKLLLSDSGFYLCAWSVPTGVMRKLFFGSGTQLSVL.

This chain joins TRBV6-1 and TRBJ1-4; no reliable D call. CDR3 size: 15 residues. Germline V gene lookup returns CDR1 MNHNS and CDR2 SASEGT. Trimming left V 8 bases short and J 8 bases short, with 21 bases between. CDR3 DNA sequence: TGTGCCAGCTTCGACTCTGGAAGGGCGGGAGAAAAACTGTTTTTT. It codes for CASFDSGRAGEKLFF.

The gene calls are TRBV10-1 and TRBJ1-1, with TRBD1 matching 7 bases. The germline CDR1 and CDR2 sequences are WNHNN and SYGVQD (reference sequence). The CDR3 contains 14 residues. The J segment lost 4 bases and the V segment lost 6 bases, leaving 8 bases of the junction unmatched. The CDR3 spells CASSPTTGTTEAFF. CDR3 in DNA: TGCGCCAGCAGCCCGACGACAGGGACCACTGAAGCTTTCTTT.

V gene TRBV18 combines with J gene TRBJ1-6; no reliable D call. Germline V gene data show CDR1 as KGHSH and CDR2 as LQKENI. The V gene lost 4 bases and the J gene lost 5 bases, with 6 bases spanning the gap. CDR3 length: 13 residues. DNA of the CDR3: TGTGCCAGCTCACAACAGAATAATTCACCCCTCCACTTT. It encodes CASSQQNNSPLHF.

The CDR3 coding sequence is TGTGCCAGCAGCTCCTCTAGAGCGACAGGGGACAATGAGCAGTTCTTC. Amino acid sequence: CASSSSRATGDNEQFF. The chain recombines TRBV7-2 with TRBJ2-1, with 8 bases fitting TRBD1. The CDR3 loop spans 16 amino acids. Germline lookup yields CDR1 SGHTA and CDR2 FQGNSA. The ends lost 4 bases at V and 5 bases at J; junction bases unmatched: 10. Using reference TRBV7-2 and TRBJ2-1 for the parts outside the CDR3, the full variable domain is GAGVSQSPSNKVTEKGKDVELRCDPISGHTALYWYRQSLGQGLEFLIYFQGNSAPDKSGLPSDRFSAERTGGSVSTLTIQRTQQEDSAVYLCASSSSRATGDNEQFFGPGTRLTVL.

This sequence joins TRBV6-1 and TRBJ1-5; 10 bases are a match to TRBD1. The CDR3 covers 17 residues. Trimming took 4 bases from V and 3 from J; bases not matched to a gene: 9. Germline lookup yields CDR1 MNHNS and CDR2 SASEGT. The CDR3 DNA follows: TGTGCCAGCAGTGCAAAGACAGGGGGCCGAGCCAATCAGCCCCAGCATTTT. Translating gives CASSAKTGGRANQPQHF.

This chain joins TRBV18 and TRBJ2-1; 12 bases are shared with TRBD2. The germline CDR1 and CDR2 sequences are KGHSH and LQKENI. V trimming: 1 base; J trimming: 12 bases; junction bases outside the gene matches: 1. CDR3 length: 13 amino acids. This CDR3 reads CASSPQGLAGQFF. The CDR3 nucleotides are TGTGCCAGCTCACCACAGGGACTAGCGGGGCAGTTCTTC.

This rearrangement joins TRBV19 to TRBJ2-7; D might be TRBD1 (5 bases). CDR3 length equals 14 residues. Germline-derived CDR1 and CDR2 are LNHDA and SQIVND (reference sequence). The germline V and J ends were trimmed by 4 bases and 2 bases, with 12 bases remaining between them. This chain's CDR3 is CASSTDSRPYEQYF. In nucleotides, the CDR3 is TGTGCCAGTAGTACCGACAGCCGCCCCTACGAGCAGTACTTC.

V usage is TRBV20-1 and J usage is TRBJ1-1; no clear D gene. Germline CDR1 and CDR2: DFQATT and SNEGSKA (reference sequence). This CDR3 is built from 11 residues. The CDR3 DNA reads TGCAGGGGAGATCTGAACACTGAAGCTTTCTTT. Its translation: CRGDLNTEAFF.

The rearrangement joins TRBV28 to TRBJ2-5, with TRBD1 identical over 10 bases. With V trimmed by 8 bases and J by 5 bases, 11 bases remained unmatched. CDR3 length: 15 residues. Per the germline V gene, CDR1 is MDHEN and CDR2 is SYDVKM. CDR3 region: CASRPSGTGEETQYF. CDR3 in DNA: TGTGCCAGCCGCCCCTCCGGGACAGGGGAGGAGACCCAGTACTTC.

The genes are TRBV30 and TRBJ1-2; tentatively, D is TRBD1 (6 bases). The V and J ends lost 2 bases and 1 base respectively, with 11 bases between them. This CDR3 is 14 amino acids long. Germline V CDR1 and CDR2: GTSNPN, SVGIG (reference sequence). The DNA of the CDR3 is TGTGCCTGGAGTCCCAGGGGTCGTAACTATGGCTACACCTTC. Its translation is CAWSPRGRNYGYTF.

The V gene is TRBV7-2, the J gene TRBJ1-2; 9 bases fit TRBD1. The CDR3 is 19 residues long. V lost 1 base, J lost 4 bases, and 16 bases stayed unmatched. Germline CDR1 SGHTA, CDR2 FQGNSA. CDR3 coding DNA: TGTGCCAGCAGCTTAGACAGGGGGCTGATGGGTCTGATGGTCTATGGCTACACCTTC. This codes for CASSLDRGLMGLMVYGYTF.

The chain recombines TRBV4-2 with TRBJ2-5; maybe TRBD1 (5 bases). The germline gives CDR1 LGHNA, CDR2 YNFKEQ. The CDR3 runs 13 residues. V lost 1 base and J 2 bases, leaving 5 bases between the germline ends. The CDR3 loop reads CASSQGQQETQYF. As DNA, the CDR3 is TGTGCCAGCAGCCAAGGACAGCAAGAGACCCAGTACTTC.

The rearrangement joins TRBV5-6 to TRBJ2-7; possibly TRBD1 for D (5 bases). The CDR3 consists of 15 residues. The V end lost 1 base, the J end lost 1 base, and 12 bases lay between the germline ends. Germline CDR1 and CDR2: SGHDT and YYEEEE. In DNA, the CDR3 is TGTGCCAGCAGCTTGCCAGGGCGCGGTTCCTACGAGCAGTACTTC. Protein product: CASSLPGRGSYEQYF.

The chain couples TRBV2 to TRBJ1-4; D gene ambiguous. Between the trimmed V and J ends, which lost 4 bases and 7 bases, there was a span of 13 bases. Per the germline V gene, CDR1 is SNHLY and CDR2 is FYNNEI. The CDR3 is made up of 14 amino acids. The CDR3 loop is CASSGAASVEKLFF. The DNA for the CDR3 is TGTGCCAGCAGTGGGGCTGCTTCGGTTGAAAAACTGTTTTTT.

DNA of the CDR3: TGCAGCGTCACAGCTAACACTGAAGCTTTCTTT. This codes for CSVTANTEAFF. This chain links TRBV29-1 with TRBJ1-1; D uncertain. Germline-derived CDR1 and CDR2 are SQVTM and ANQGSEA. The germline V and J ends were trimmed by 6 bases and 2 bases, with 7 bases remaining between them. The CDR3 loop spans 11 amino acids.

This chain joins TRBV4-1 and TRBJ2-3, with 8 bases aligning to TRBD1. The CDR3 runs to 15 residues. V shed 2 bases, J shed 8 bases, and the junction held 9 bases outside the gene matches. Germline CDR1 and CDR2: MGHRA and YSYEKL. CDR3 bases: TGCGCCAGCAGCCAACGGACAGGGATACAGACTACGCAGTATTTT. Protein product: CASSQRTGIQTTQYF.

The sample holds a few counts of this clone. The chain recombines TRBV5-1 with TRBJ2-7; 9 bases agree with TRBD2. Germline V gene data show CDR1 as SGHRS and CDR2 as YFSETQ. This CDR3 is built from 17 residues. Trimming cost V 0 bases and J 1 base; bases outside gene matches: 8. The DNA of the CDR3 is TGCGCCAGCAGCTTGGCGCTAGCGGGGTGGCATTCCTACGAGCAGTACTTC. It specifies CASSLALAGWHSYEQYF.

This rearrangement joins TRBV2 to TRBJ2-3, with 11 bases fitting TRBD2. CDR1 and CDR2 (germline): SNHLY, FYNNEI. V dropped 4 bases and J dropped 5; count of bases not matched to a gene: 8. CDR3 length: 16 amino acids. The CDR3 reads CASSALLAGGLDTQYF. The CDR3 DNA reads TGTGCCAGCAGTGCTCTCTTAGCGGGGGGGTTAGATACGCAGTATTTT.